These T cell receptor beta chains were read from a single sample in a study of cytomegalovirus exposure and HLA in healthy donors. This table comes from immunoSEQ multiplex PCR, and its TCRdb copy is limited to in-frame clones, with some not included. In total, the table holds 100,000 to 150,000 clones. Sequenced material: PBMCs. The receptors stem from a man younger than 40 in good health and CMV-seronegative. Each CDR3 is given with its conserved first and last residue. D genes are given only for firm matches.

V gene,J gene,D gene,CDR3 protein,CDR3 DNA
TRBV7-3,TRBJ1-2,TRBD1,CASSPDRVGNYGYTF,TGTGCCAGCAGCCCAGACAGGGTTGGGAACTATGGCTACACCTTC
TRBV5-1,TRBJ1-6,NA,CAGSLAASQTRSPLHF,TGCGCCGGCAGCTTGGCCGCGTCACAGACACGATCACCCCTCCACTTT
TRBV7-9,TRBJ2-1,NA,CASSLGGSYNEQFF,TGTGCCAGCAGCTTGGGGGGATCCTACAATGAGCAGTTCTTC
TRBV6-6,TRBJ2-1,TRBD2,CASSAGTNNEQFF,TGTGCCAGCAGTGCGGGGACTAACAATGAGCAGTTCTTC
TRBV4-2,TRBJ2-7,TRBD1,CASSPTDRGFTYEQYF,TGTGCCAGCAGCCCAACGGACAGGGGGTTTACCTACGAGCAGTACTTC
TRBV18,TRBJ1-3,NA,CASSESTDRSPGNTIYF,TGTGCCAGCTCAGAAAGCACCGACAGGAGCCCTGGAAACACCATATATTTT
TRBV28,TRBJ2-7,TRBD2,CASSPRSGRYEQYF,TGTGCCAGCAGCCCACGTAGCGGGCGGTACGAGCAGTACTTC
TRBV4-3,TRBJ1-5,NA,CASSQEVTDNTNQPQHF,TGCGCCAGCAGCCAAGAAGTAACGGACAACACCAATCAGCCCCAGCATTTT
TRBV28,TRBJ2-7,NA,CASSLGPGPSYEQYF,TGTGCCAGCTCCCTAGGCCCAGGGCCTTCCTACGAGCAGTACTTC
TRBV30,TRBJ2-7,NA,CAWRVAIRPYGQYF,TGTGCCTGGAGAGTAGCGATCCGACCCTACGGGCAGTACTTC
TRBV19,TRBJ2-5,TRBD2,CASSSLAGGPGETQYF,TGTGCCAGTAGTTCCTTAGCGGGAGGGCCTGGGGAGACCCAGTACTTC
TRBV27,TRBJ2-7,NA,CASSLIRGESYEQYF,TGTGCCAGCAGTCTTATAAGGGGCGAGTCCTACGAGCAGTACTTC
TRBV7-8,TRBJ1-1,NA,CASSDGGNTEAFF,TGTGCCAGCAGTGACGGGGGGAACACTGAAGCTTTCTTT
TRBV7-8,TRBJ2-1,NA,CASTLVGGSSYNEQFF,TGTGCCAGCACCTTAGTCGGCGGTTCCTCCTACAATGAGCAGTTCTTC
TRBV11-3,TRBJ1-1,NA,CASSLGSGGPEAFF,TGTGCCAGCAGCTTAGGGTCGGGGGGTCCTGAAGCTTTCTTT
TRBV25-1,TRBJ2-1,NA,CASSDPGLTHWNEQFF,TGTGCCAGCAGTGACCCCGGACTAACCCATTGGAATGAGCAGTTCTTC
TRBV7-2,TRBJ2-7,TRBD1,CASSLAQTGEPHEQYF,TGTGCCAGCAGCTTGGCTCAGACAGGGGAACCCCACGAGCAGTACTTC
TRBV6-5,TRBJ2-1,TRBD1,CASNIQGLEFF,TGTGCCAGCAACATACAGGGGTTGGAGTTCTTC
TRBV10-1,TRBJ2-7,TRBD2,CATSGGDGWAYEQYF,TGCGCCACCTCGGGAGGGGACGGGTGGGCCTACGAGCAGTACTTC
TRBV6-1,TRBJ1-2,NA,CASSETGYRGGYTF,TGTGCCAGCAGTGAAACAGGGTATCGGGGTGGCTACACCTTC
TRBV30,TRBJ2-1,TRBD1,CAWSSRQGYNEQFF,TGTGCCTGGAGTTCCCGACAGGGCTACAATGAGCAGTTCTTC
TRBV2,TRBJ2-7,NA,CASTPGGYQDEQYF,TGTGCCAGCACCCCCGGCGGGTACCAGGACGAGCAGTACTTC
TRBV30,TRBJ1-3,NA,CACHQVQGNTIYF,TGTGCCTGTCACCAGGTTCAAGGAAACACCATATATTTT
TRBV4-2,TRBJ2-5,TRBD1,CASSQDGTDQETQYF,TGTGCCAGCAGCCAAGATGGGACAGACCAAGAGACCCAGTACTTC
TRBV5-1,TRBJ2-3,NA,CASSLGETDTQYF,TGCGCCAGCAGCTTGGGGGAGACAGATACGCAGTATTTT
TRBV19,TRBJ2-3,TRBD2,CASSPPSGFTDTQYF,TGTGCCAGTAGTCCTCCTAGCGGATTCACAGATACGCAGTATTTT
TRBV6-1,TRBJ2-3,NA,CASSEGGRDTQYF,TGTGCCAGCAGTGAAGGAGGAAGAGATACGCAGTATTTT
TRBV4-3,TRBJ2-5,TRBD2,CASSQDLGGVQYF,TGCGCCAGCAGCCAAGATCTGGGAGGGGTTCAGTACTTC
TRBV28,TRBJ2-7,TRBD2,CASTPRQRDSYEQYF,TGTGCCAGCACCCCGCGCCAGCGGGATTCCTACGAGCAGTACTTC
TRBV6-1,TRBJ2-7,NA,CAAGRGVDEQYF,TGTGCCGCCGGCAGGGGAGTCGACGAGCAGTACTTC
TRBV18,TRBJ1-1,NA,CASSPGSGYDTEAFF,TGTGCCAGCTCACCAGGGTCAGGGTACGACACTGAAGCTTTCTTT
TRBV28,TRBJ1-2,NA,CASSSNAGGYYGYTF,TGTGCCAGCAGTTCTAATGCGGGGGGGTATTATGGCTACACCTTC
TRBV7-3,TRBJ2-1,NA,CASSGTQSYNEQFF,TGTGCCTCTTCCGGGACACAGTCCTACAATGAGCAGTTCTTC
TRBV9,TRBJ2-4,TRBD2,CASSGGLADAKNIQYF,TGTGCCAGCAGCGGGGGACTAGCTGACGCCAAAAACATTCAGTACTTC
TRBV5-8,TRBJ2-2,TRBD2,CASSLEPTSSGTGELFF,TGTGCCAGCAGCTTGGAGCCGACTAGCTCAGGCACCGGGGAGCTGTTTTTT
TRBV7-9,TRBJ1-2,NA,CASSLKEYGYTF,TGTGCCAGCAGCTTAAAGGAGTATGGCTACACCTTC
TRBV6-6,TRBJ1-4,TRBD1,CASTKLQGAHDMFF,TGTGCCAGCACCAAATTACAGGGGGCGCATGATATGTTTTTT
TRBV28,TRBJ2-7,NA,CASGRDTYEQYF,TGTGCCAGCGGCCGGGACACCTACGAGCAGTACTTC
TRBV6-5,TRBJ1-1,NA,CASSKPSTIEAFF,TGTGCCAGCAGCAAGCCCTCGACAATCGAAGCTTTCTTT
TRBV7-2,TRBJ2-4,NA,CASSLGLENIQYF,TGTGCCAGCAGCTTAGGCTTAGAAAACATTCAGTACTTC
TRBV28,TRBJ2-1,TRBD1,CASSLLDRVGNNEQFF,TGTGCCAGCAGTTTGCTCGACAGGGTGGGGAACAATGAGCAGTTCTTC
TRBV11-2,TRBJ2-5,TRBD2,CASSEGLAGSETQYF,TGTGCCAGCAGCGAGGGACTAGCGGGGTCGGAGACCCAGTACTTC
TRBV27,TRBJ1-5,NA,CASSYRVNQPQHF,TGTGCCAGCAGTTACAGGGTCAATCAGCCCCAGCATTTT
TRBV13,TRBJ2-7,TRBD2,CASSTRSSGSYEQYF,TGTGCCAGCAGCACGAGGAGTAGCGGGTCCTACGAGCAGTACTTC